Shown below are 20 T cell receptor beta chains from a single sample sequenced in a study of shared clonotypes between healthy human individuals. The assay was immunoSEQ multiplex PCR, and TCRdb's table has in-frame clones only and misses some. This sample has 2.3 million or so clones, with about 92% found just once. Sequenced input: naive CD4+ T cells from PBMCs. Subset here: CD45RA+ positively selected. These receptors all stem from a man between 18 and 29 years old in good health. Some clones in this sample may be carry-over from other donors' samples.

The J gene is TRBJ1-1, the V gene TRBV28; a possible D gene is TRBD1 (5 bases). The CDR3 contains 16 residues. V dropped 3 bases and J dropped 4 bases, with 18 bases sitting between them. Germline loops: CDR1 MDHEN, CDR2 SYDVKM. The CDR3 bases are TGTGCCAGCAGTTTTGGGGCAGGGAGAGTCCCCACTGAAGCTTTCTTT. It codes for CASSFGAGRVPTEAFF. Full variable domain (outside the CDR3, taken from reference TRBV28 and TRBJ1-1): DVKVTQSSRYLVKRTGEKVFLECVQDMDHENMFWYRQDPGLGLRLIYFSYDVKMKEKGDIPEGYSVSREKKERFSLILESASTNQTSMYLCASSFGAGRVPTEAFFGQGTRLTVV.

The genes are TRBV4-1 and TRBJ2-1; 13 positions agree with TRBD2. The CDR3 loop spans 16 amino acids. CDR1 and CDR2 from the germline V gene are MGHRA and YSYEKL. The trim removed 4 bases at V and 10 bases at J, leaving 10 bases unmatched. CDR3 in DNA: TGCGCCAGCAGCCTACCACGGACTAGCGGGAGTGTGGAGCAGTTCTTC. Its translation is CASSLPRTSGSVEQFF.

This clone was seen a single time. V gene TRBV10-1 combines with J gene TRBJ1-1; no definite D call. Trimming removed 6 bases at V and 5 bases at J, with 16 bases between. CDR1 is WNHNN, CDR2 SYGVQD, per germline (reference sequence). The length of the CDR3 is 14 residues. The CDR3, as DNA: TGCGCCAGCAGCCCCAGCATAGGGCGGACTGAAGCTTTCTTT. This translates into CASSPSIGRTEAFF.

The chain links TRBV19 to TRBJ2-3, with no clear D. The CDR3 runs 13 residues. V lost 3 bases and J 4 bases, leaving 8 bases between the germline ends. CDR1 LNHDA and CDR2 SQIVND come from the germline V gene (reference sequence). CDR3 sequence reads: CASSIGAPDTQYF. The CDR3 DNA reads as TGTGCCAGTAGTATCGGTGCCCCAGATACGCAGTATTTT.

This clone was observed once. The rearrangement joins TRBV19 to TRBJ2-3, with D unresolved. With 3 bases removed from V and 5 bases from J, the gap between germline ends came to 18 bases. Looked up from germline, CDR1 is LNHDA and CDR2 is SQIVND (reference sequence). The CDR3 spans 16 residues. The CDR3 region is CASSIWTLEAKDTQYF. CDR3 DNA sequence: TGTGCCAGTAGTATCTGGACCCTAGAGGCTAAAGATACGCAGTATTTT.

The chain carries TRBV10-3 and TRBJ2-1, with D perhaps TRBD2 (6 bases). V was trimmed by 5 bases and J by 5 bases, leaving 25 bases between them. The CDR3 has 18 amino acids. CDR1 is ENHRY and CDR2 is SYGVKD in the germline V gene. CDR3 nucleotide sequence: TGTGCCATCAGTAGAAGGGGTGGAGGGAAAGGGTTGGACAATGAGCAGTTCTTC. It codes for CAISRRGGGKGLDNEQFF.

In the case of this clone: The sample holds other DNA sequences that translate to the same CDR3. The genes are TRBV12-5 and TRBJ2-5, with 7 positions matching TRBD2. The CDR3 has 14 amino acids. Germline assignment: CDR1 LGHNT and CDR2 FRNRAP. The V segment lost 5 bases and the J segment 1 base; nucleotides outside the gene matches: 4. The CDR3 spells CASGPGGGQETQYF. The CDR3 DNA is TGTGCTAGTGGTCCTGGGGGGGGCCAAGAGACCCAGTACTTC.

The rearrangement links TRBV21-1 to TRBJ2-1; the DNA was not used to check the table's D call, TRBD2. TRBV21-1 is a documented pseudogene. The CDR3 is made up of 16 amino acids. The CDR3, as DNA: TGTGCCAGCCTAATATACTCCGGGTTAGCAGACAATGAGCAGTTCTTC. This encodes CASLIYSGLADNEQFF.

The rearrangement joins TRBV2 to TRBJ2-7; TRBD2 aligns across 7 bases. Germline values: CDR1 SNHLY, CDR2 FYNNEI. This CDR3 comprises 10 residues. J lost 7 bases, V lost 6 bases, and 0 bases had no gene match. The DNA of the CDR3 is TGTGCCAGCAGCGGGAGGGAGCAGTACTTC. It translates to CASSGREQYF.

This sequence joins TRBV7-6 and TRBJ2-1, with 8 bases aligning to TRBD2. Per germline, CDR1 SGHVS and CDR2 FNYEAQ. The CDR3 has 15 amino acids. Trimming at V came to 5 bases and at J to 6 bases, leaving 9 bases not matched to a gene. In DNA form, the CDR3 reads TGTGCCAGCAGCCTCCCCGGGACTAGGAGCAATGAGCAGTTCTTC. This gives the protein CASSLPGTRSNEQFF.

Worth noting for this clone: The identical CDR3 is also encoded by other nucleotide sequences in the sample. The gene calls are TRBV7-2 and TRBJ1-5; TRBD1 matches 7 bases. The germline V gene encodes CDR1 SGHTA and CDR2 FQGNSA. V shed 5 bases, J shed 4 bases, and the junction held 2 bases outside the gene matches. The CDR3 has 13 residues. The CDR3 region is CASSRGPNQPQHF. DNA for the CDR3: TGTGCCAGCAGCAGGGGGCCGAATCAGCCCCAGCATTTT.

This clone was observed a single time. The V call is TRBV5-1, the J call TRBJ2-5; 16 positions agree with TRBD2. Germline CDR1 and CDR2: SGHRS and YFSETQ. This CDR3 is built from 15 residues. The V segment lost 4 bases and the J segment 5 bases; nucleotides outside the gene matches: 2. The CDR3 sequence is CASSVGLAGGETQYF. CDR3 in DNA: TGCGCCAGCAGCGTGGGACTAGCGGGAGGGGAGACCCAGTACTTC.

V is TRBV11-2 and J is TRBJ2-7; TRBD2 is a possible D gene (6 bases). The length of the CDR3 is 15 residues. The germline CDR1 and CDR2 sequences are SGHAT and FQNNGV. V lost 5 bases and J 2 bases, leaving 16 bases between the germline ends. CDR3 residues: CASSVRRGATYEQYF. In DNA, the CDR3 is TGTGCCAGCAGCGTTAGGAGGGGCGCGACCTACGAGCAGTACTTC. The full variable domain, in which reference TRBV11-2 and TRBJ2-7 provide the parts outside the CDR3, is EAGVAQSPRYKIIEKRQSVAFWCNPISGHATLYWYQQILGQGPKLLIQFQNNGVVDDSQLPKDRFSAERLKGVDSTLKIQPAKLEDSAVYLCASSVRRGATYEQYFGPGTRLTVT.

The V call is TRBV7-2, the J call TRBJ2-1; 8 bases align to TRBD2. This CDR3 has 16 residues. Trimming at V came to 5 bases and at J to 2 bases, leaving 8 bases not matched to a gene. Germline CDR1 reads SGHTA; CDR2 reads FQGNSA. The CDR3 is CASSPFRAGAYNEQFF. CDR3 coding DNA: TGTGCCAGCAGCCCCTTTAGAGCGGGAGCCTACAATGAGCAGTTCTTC.

The chain has TRBV28 and TRBJ2-7; D possibly corresponds to TRBD2 (6 bases). Germline values: CDR1 MDHEN, CDR2 SYDVKM. The CDR3 loop spans 16 amino acids. With 6 bases removed from V and 4 bases from J, the gap between germline ends came to 22 bases. The CDR3 DNA reads TGTGCCAGCAGGTCTTCTACGCGGGACGGCATTTACGAGCAGTACTTC. Its translation is CASRSSTRDGIYEQYF.

As for this clone: The same CDR3 is also encoded by other DNA sequences in this sample. The chain carries TRBV6-5 and TRBJ1-3; D is unclear. Trimming shortened V by 0 bases and J by 1 base, and 7 bases separated the two germline ends. The germline gives CDR1 MNHEY, CDR2 SVGAGI. The CDR3 consists of 15 residues. The CDR3 DNA is TGTGCCAGCAGTTACTCGCCAGCTTCTGGAAACACCATATATTTT. This codes for CASSYSPASGNTIYF.

This chain connects TRBV5-4 to TRBJ2-3; TRBD2 agrees at 8 bases. Germline V gene sequence: CDR1 SGHNT, CDR2 YYREEE (reference sequence). The ends lost 2 bases at V and 5 bases at J; junction bases unmatched: 13. The CDR3 spans 17 residues. The CDR3 sequence: CASSLRSSGSLIDTQYF. The CDR3, as DNA: TGTGCCAGCAGCTTAAGGTCCAGCGGGAGTTTGATAGATACGCAGTATTTT. Full variable domain (rest looked up from reference TRBV5-4 and TRBJ2-3): ETGVTQSPTHLIKTRGQQVTLRCSSQSGHNTVSWYQQALGQGPQFIFQYYREEENGRGNFPPRFSGLQFPNYSSELNVNALELDDSALYLCASSLRSSGSLIDTQYFGPGTRLTVL.

The rearrangement links TRBV19 to TRBJ1-1; 8 bases line up with TRBD1. Germline V gene sequence: CDR1 LNHDA, CDR2 SQIVND (reference sequence). The CDR3 consists of 14 residues. V lost 4 bases to trimming and J lost 1 base; unmatched junction nucleotides: 2. DNA for the CDR3: TGTGCCAGTAGTACCGGGACAGGGAACACTGAAGCTTTCTTT. Residues: CASSTGTGNTEAFF.

This chain links TRBV27 with TRBJ2-7, with 8 bases identical to TRBD2. Germline assignment: CDR1 MNHEY and CDR2 SMNVEV (reference sequence). V shed 5 bases and J 3 bases; nucleotides not matched to a gene: 12. CDR3 length: 16 residues. The CDR3 here is CASSAPGSGRGYEQYF. Here the CDR3 DNA reads TGTGCCAGCAGTGCCCCAGGGAGCGGGAGAGGCTACGAGCAGTACTTC.

Of note for this clone: Additional DNA sequences in this sample encode the identical CDR3. This chain uses TRBV18 with TRBJ2-6, with 11 positions matching TRBD1. V gave up 0 bases and J gave up 2 bases; unmatched junction bases: 0. This CDR3 region has 17 residues. The germline CDR1 and CDR2 sequences are KGHSH and LQKENI. CDR3 DNA: TGTGCCAGCTCACCACCGGGACAGGGGGCTGGGGCCAACGTCCTGACTTTC. Translating gives CASSPPGQGAGANVLTF.